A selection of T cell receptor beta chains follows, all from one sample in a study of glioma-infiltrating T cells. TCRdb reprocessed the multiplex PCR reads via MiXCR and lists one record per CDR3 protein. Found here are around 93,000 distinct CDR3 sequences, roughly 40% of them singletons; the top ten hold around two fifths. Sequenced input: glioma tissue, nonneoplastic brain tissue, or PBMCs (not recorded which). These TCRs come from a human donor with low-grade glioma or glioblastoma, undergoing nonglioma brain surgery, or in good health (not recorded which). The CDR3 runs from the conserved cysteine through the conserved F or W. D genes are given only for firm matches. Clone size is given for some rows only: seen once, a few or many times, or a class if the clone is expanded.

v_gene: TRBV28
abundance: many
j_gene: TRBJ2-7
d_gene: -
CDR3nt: TGTGCCAGCAGTTTCAGGGGGGGATTCAACGAGCAGTACTTC
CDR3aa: CASSFRGGFNEQYF

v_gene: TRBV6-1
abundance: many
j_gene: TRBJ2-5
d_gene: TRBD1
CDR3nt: TGTGCCAGCAGTCAACTAACAGGGGGATCGGAAGAGACCCAGTACTTC
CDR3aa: CASSQLTGGSEETQYF

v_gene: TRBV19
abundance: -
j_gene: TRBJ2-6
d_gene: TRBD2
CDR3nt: TGTGCCAGTACCAGCGGGAGGCCCGGGGGGGCCAACGTCCTGACTTTC
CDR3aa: CASTSGRPGGANVLTF

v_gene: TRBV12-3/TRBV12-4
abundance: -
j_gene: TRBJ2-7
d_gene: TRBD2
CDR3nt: TGTGCCAGCAGTTTCGGGGGGGGACCTTACGAGCAGTACTTC
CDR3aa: CASSFGGGPYEQYF

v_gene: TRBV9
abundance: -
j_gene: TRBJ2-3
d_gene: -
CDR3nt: TGTGCCAGCAACCAGGTCACAGATACGCAGTATTTT
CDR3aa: CASNQVTDTQYF

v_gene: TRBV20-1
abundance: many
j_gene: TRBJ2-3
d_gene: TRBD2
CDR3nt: TGCAGTGCTAGTCCTCTGACTAGCGGTATCACAGATACGCAGTATTTT
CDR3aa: CSASPLTSGITDTQYF

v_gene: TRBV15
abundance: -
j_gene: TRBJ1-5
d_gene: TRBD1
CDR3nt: TGTGCCACCAGCCCACAGGGGACTCAGCCCCAGCATTTT
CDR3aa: CATSPQGTQPQHF

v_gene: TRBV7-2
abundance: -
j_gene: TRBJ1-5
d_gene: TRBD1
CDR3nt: TGTGCCAGCAGTCGTACAGGGGTGAATAATCAGCCCCAGCATTTT
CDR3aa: CASSRTGVNNQPQHF

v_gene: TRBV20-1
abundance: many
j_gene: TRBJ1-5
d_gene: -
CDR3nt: TGCAGTGCTAGAGGAAGTTTAATGTCCCAGCATTTT
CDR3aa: CSARGSLMSQHF

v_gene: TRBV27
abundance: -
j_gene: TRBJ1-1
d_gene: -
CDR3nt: TGTTCCACTTTCCCTTTTTTTAACACTGCATCTTTCTTT
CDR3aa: CSTFPFFNTASFF

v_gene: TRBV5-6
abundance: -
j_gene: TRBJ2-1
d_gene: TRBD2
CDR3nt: TGTGCCAGCAGCGCCACCGGGACTAGCGGCTACAATGAGCAGTTCTTC
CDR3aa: CASSATGTSGYNEQFF

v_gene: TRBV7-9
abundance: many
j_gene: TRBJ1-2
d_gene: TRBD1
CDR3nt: TGTGCCAGCAGCCCAACAGGGGCCCTTTCTTATGGCTACACCTTC
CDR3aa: CASSPTGALSYGYTF

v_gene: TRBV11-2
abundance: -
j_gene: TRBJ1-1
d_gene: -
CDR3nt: TGCGCCAGCAGCTTCGAAACAGGTAGCCGGACTGAAGCTTTCTTT
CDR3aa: CASSFETGSRTEAFF

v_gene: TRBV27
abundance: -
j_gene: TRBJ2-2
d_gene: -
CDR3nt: TGTGCAAGCAGTTTATCCAGGGGAAGGACCGGGAAGCTGTTTTTT
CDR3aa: CASSLSRGRTGKLFF

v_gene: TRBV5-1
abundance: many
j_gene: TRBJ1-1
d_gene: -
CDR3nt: TGCGCCAGCAGAGAAGCCGTCCAGGGGAGGACTGAAGCTTTCTTT
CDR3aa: CASREAVQGRTEAFF

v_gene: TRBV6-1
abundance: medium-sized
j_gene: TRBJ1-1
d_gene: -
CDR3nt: TGTGCCAGCAGTCCAGGGTACACTGAAGCTTTCTTT
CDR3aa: CASSPGYTEAFF

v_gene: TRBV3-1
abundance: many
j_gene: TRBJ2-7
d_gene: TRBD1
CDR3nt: TGTGCCAGCAGCCTAGACAGGGCCCAGAGAAACGAGCAGTACTTC
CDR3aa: CASSLDRAQRNEQYF

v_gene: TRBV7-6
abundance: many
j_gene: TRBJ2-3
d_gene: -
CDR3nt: TGTGCCAGCAGCTTACGTCTAGACACAGATACGCAGTATTTT
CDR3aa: CASSLRLDTDTQYF

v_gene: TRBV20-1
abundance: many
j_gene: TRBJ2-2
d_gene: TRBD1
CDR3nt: TGCAGTGCTAGAGATTCAGGGACAGGGTCAATCGGGGAGCTGTTTTTT
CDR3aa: CSARDSGTGSIGELFF

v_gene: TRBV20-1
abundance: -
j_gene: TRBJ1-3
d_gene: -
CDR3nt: TGCAGTGCTAGCCACCGCGGGGCATCATCGGCTGGAAGCACCATATATTTT
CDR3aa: CSASHRGASSAGSTIYF

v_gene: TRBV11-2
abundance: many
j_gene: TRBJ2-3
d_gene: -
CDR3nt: TGTGCCAGCAGCTTAGGGGCAGGGGAAACAGATACGCAGTATTTT
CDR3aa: CASSLGAGETDTQYF

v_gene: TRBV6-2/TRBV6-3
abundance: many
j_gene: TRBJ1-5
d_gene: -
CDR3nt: TGTGCCAGCAGCGACCCTGGGGATAGCAATCAGCCCCAGCATTTT
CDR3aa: CASSDPGDSNQPQHF

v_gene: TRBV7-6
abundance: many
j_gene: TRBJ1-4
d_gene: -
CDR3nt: TGTGCCAGCAGCTTCCGGCAGTCCGAAAAACTGTTTTTT
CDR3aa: CASSFRQSEKLFF

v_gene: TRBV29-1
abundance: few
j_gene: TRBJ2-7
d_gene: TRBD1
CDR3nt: TGCAGCGTTGTAACACAGGGGGCGAGCTACGAGCAGTACTTC
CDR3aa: CSVVTQGASYEQYF

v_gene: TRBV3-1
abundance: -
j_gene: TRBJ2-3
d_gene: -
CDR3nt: TGTGCCAGCGGCTTCAGGTCTGGGCCGGGCACAGATACGCAGTATTTT
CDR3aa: CASGFRSGPGTDTQYF

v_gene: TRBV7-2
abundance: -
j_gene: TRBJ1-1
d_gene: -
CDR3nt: TGTGCCAGCAATACCGGAGGACGGAATGAAGCTTTCTTT
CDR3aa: CASNTGGRNEAFF

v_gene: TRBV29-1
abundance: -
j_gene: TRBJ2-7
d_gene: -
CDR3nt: TGCAGCGCTCATCTCCAGGGAAGGTACTACGAGCAGTACTTC
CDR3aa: CSAHLQGRYYEQYF

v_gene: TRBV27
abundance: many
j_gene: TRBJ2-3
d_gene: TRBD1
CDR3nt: TGTGCCAGCAGCCAAACGACAGGGAGACGCACAGATACGCAGTATTTT
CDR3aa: CASSQTTGRRTDTQYF

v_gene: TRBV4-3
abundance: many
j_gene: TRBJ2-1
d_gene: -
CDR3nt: TGCGCCAGCAGCCAAGAGGGGGCGGGGCGCAATGAGCAGTTCTTC
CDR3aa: CASSQEGAGRNEQFF

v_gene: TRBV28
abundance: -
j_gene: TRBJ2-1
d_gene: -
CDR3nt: TGTGCCAGCAGTTTCTCTGGACAGTATGAGCAGTTCTTC
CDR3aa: CASSFSGQYEQFF

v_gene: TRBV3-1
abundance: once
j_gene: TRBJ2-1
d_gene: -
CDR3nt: TGTGCCAGCAGTCCGGTGTTAGGTGAGCAGTTCTTC
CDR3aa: CASSPVLGEQFF

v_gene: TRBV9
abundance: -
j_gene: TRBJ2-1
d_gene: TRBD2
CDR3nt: TGTGCCAGCAGCGTAGGAGTAGCGGGAGTGGTGGGTACGCAGTTCTTC
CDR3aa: CASSVGVAGVVGTQFF

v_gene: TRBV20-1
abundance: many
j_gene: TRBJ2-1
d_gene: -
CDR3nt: TGCAGTGCTAGAGATAGGAAGGGGCTAGAGCGTTACAATGAGCAGTTCTTC
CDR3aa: CSARDRKGLERYNEQFF

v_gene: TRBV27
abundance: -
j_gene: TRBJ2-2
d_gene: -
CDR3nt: TGTGCCAGCACTGGTCCCGGGTTAAGATCCGGGGACCTGTTTTTT
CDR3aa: CASTGPGLRSGDLFF

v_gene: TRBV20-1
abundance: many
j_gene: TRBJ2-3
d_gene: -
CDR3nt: TGCAGTGCTAGAGTCCCAGGAAATAGTAGGTTGGATACGCAGTATTTT
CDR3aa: CSARVPGNSRLDTQYF

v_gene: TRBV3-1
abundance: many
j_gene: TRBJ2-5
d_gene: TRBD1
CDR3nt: TGTGCCAGCAGCCGAGCGACAGGGCAAGAGACCCAGTACTTC
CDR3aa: CASSRATGQETQYF

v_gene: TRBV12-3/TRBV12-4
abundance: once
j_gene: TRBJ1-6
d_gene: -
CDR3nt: TGTGCCAGCAGCGGTTACAGTAATCCCCTCAACTTT
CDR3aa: CASSGYSNPLNF